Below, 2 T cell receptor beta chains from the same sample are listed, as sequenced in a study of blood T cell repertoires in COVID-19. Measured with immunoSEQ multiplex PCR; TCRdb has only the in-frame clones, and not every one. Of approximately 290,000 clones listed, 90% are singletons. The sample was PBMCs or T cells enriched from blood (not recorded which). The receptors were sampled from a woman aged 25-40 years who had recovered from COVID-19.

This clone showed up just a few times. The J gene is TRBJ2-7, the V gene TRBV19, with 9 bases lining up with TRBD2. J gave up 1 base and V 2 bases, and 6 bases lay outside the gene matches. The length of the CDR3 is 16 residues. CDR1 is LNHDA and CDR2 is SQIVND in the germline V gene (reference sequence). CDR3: CASSIQAGGRSYEQYF. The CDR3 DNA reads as TGTGCCAGTAGTATACAAGCGGGAGGACGTTCCTACGAGCAGTACTTC.

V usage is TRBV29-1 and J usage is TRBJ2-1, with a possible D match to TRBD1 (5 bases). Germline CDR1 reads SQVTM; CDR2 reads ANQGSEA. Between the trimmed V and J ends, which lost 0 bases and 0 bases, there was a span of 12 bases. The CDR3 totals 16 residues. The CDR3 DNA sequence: TGCAGCGTTGAAGATCCCGACAGACTCTCCTACAATGAGCAGTTCTTC. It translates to CSVEDPDRLSYNEQFF.